The sample holds many counts of the clone carrying this T cell receptor (beta chain). Its antigen is currently unknown. TCRdb re-called the 5' RACE reads with MiXCR, one entry per CDR3 protein. Among some 29,000 distinct CDR3 sequences listed, about an eighth were seen once. Germline V CDR1 and CDR2: SNHLY, FYNNEI. The CDR3 covers 14 residues. V was pared by 6 bases and J by 3 bases, with 7 bases of the junction left unmatched. This sample stems from a study of neurological immune-mediated disorders. Broader study findings: HTLV-1-associated myelopathy showed the most TCR clonal expansion; multiple sclerosis the least, below healthy controls.

The sequence was collected from a woman between 55 and 75 years old in good health. The chain uses TRBV2 and TRBJ1-2; 7 nucleotides agree with TRBD1. Sequenced: PBMCs. CDR3 in amino acids: CASRSTGADYGYTF. For the CDR3, the DNA is TGTGCCAGCAGGAGTACAGGGGCCGACTATGGCTACACCTTC.